A selection of T cell receptor beta chains follows, all from one sample in a study of blood T cell repertoires in COVID-19. Repertoires were generated with immunoSEQ multiplex PCR, while TCRdb's copy carries only in-frame clones and drops some. The sample includes just over 250,000 clones, about 87% of them seen just once. The material sequenced was peripheral blood. These receptors were collected from a woman in her 70s with COVID-19, enrolled during active disease. CDR3s include the opening cysteine and the closing phenylalanine or tryptophan. A D gene is named only where the DNA matches it firmly. Clone size is shown for a subset of rows, as once, few, many or a class of expanded clone.

d_call | clone_size | j_call | v_call | cdr3_aa | cdr3_nt
TRBD1 | NA | TRBJ1-2 | TRBV15 | CATSVRGAGYTF | TGTGCCACCAGCGTCAGGGGGGCCGGCTACACCTTC
NA | few | TRBJ2-3 | TRBV9 | CASSVTQTGDTQYF | TGTGCCAGCAGCGTAACACAGACGGGGGATACGCAGTATTTT
NA | few | TRBJ1-4 | TRBV9 | CASSVDGLHEKLFF | TGTGCCAGCAGCGTAGACGGGTTGCATGAAAAACTGTTTTTT
TRBD1 | NA | TRBJ2-3 | TRBV5-1 | CASSTTGTGGGDTQYF | TGCGCCAGCAGCACAACCGGGACAGGGGGCGGTGATACGCAGTATTTT
NA | NA | TRBJ2-5 | TRBV19 | CASSISASAETQYF | TGTGCCAGTAGTATATCGGCTAGCGCAGAGACCCAGTACTTC
NA | NA | TRBJ2-6 | TRBV3-1/TRBV3-2 | CASSQDYQRSGANVLTF | TGTGCCAGCAGCCAAGATTACCAGCGCTCTGGGGCCAACGTCCTGACTTTC
TRBD1 | NA | TRBJ1-1 | TRBV28 | CASSLKTGRKWTEAFF | TGTGCCAGCAGTCTCAAGACAGGGCGGAAGTGGACTGAAGCTTTCTTT
NA | NA | TRBJ2-5 | TRBV5-1 | CASSISPVRETQYF | TGCGCCAGCAGCATTTCTCCGGTTCGTGAGACCCAGTACTTC
TRBD1 | NA | TRBJ1-5 | TRBV18 | CASSPRSSTGGDQPQHF | TGTGCCAGCTCACCTCGCTCGTCGACAGGGGGTGATCAGCCCCAGCATTTT
NA | NA | TRBJ1-1 | TRBV20-1 | CSPNRDTEAFF | TGCAGTCCAAACAGGGACACTGAAGCTTTCTTT
NA | NA | TRBJ2-7 | TRBV15 | CATSREPGLDEQYF | TGTGCCACCAGCAGAGAGCCGGGATTAGACGAGCAGTACTTC
NA | NA | TRBJ1-3 | TRBV6-5 | CASTGAGGNTIYF | TGTGCCAGCACAGGGGCAGGGGGAAACACCATATATTTT
TRBD1 | NA | TRBJ2-4 | TRBV19 | CASSMDTGVAKNIQYF | TGTGCCAGTAGTATGGACACAGGGGTCGCCAAAAACATTCAGTACTTC
NA | NA | TRBJ1-3 | TRBV9 | CASSVAQASGNTIYF | TGTGCCAGCAGCGTAGCCCAAGCATCCGGAAACACCATATATTTT
NA | NA | TRBJ1-1 | TRBV5-1 | CASSLDRNTEAFF | TGCGCCAGCAGCCTGGACAGGAACACTGAAGCTTTCTTT
NA | NA | TRBJ2-2 | TRBV11-3 | CASRGGEVNTGELFF | TGTGCCAGCAGGGGGGGAGAAGTCAACACCGGGGAGCTGTTTTTT
TRBD2 | NA | TRBJ2-1 | TRBV2 | CASRGTSFLGQFF | TGTGCCAGCAGGGGGACTAGCTTCCTCGGGCAGTTCTTC
TRBD1 | NA | TRBJ2-5 | TRBV12-5 | CASGGDRGKLETQYF | TGTGCTAGTGGTGGAGACAGGGGTAAATTGGAGACCCAGTACTTC
TRBD1 | NA | TRBJ2-1 | TRBV12-3/TRBV12-4 | CASSLGTGGPFF | TGTGCCAGCAGTTTAGGGACAGGGGGACCGTTCTTC
TRBD2 | NA | TRBJ2-5 | TRBV19 | CASSTGTSQETQYF | TGTGCCAGTAGTACCGGGACTAGCCAAGAGACCCAGTACTTC
NA | once | TRBJ1-6 | TRBV6-1 | CASSENQGGSPLHF | TGTGCCAGCAGTGAAAACCAGGGAGGATCACCCCTCCACTTT
NA | NA | TRBJ2-1 | TRBV14 | CASSQVTVGEQFF | TGTGCCAGCAGCCAAGTCACAGTTGGTGAGCAGTTCTTC
NA | NA | TRBJ1-1 | TRBV23-1 | CATIRRTEAFF | TGCGCCACCATCCGGCGGACTGAAGCTTTCTTT
TRBD1 | NA | TRBJ2-7 | TRBV6-5 | CASSRDRTHLGYF | TGTGCCAGCAGCCGGGACAGGACCCACTTAGGGTACTTC
NA | NA | TRBJ1-2 | TRBV6-5 | CASSGTPTYGYTF | TGTGCCAGCAGCGGGACACCCACTTATGGCTACACCTTC
NA | NA | TRBJ2-7 | TRBV6-6 | CASSYGGAGYEQYF | TGTGCCAGCAGTTACGGGGGGGCGGGTTACGAGCAGTACTTC
NA | NA | TRBJ1-5 | TRBV11-2 | CASSFPGANQPQHF | TGTGCCAGCAGCTTCCCAGGTGCTAATCAGCCCCAGCATTTT
TRBD1 | NA | TRBJ1-5 | TRBV5-1 | CASSLEGGGSQPQHF | TGCGCCAGCAGCTTGGAAGGGGGCGGAAGTCAGCCCCAGCATTTT
TRBD1 | NA | TRBJ1-2 | TRBV14 | CASSNRGGLSYGYTF | TGTGCCAGCAGTAACAGGGGCGGATTAAGTTATGGCTACACCTTC
TRBD1 | NA | TRBJ1-3 | TRBV5-1 | CASSLQGQLGNTIYF | TGCGCCAGCAGCTTGCAGGGACAGCTAGGAAACACCATATATTTT
TRBD1 | NA | TRBJ2-7 | TRBV4-1 | CASSQDPGGTYEQYF | TGCGCCAGCAGCCAAGACCCAGGGGGTACCTACGAGCAGTACTTC
NA | once | TRBJ2-7 | TRBV7-9 | CASSNVVDEQYF | TGTGCCAGCAGCAATGTAGTGGACGAGCAGTACTTC
NA | NA | TRBJ2-7 | TRBV7-8 | CASSFISQGSYEQYF | TGTGCCAGCAGCTTTATTTCGCAGGGCTCCTACGAGCAGTACTTC
NA | NA | TRBJ1-3 | TRBV3-1/TRBV3-2 | CASSQEPWAFSRNTIYF | TGTGCCAGCAGCCAAGAACCCTGGGCATTCTCTCGGAACACCATATATTTT
NA | NA | TRBJ1-2 | TRBV19 | CASSIGAHHYGYTF | TGTGCCAGTAGTATAGGGGCCCATCACTATGGCTACACCTTC
NA | NA | TRBJ1-6 | TRBV30 | CAWRTDLLNNSPLHF | TGTGCCTGGAGGACAGACCTTCTTAATAATTCACCCCTCCACTTT
NA | NA | TRBJ1-1 | TRBV12-5 | CASGSAGNTEAFF | TGTGCTAGTGGTTCCGCCGGGAACACTGAAGCTTTCTTT
NA | NA | TRBJ2-2 | TRBV28 | CASSSPPKPGVGELFF | TGTGCCAGCAGTTCTCCTCCGAAACCAGGGGTCGGGGAGCTGTTTTTT
NA | NA | TRBJ1-1 | TRBV24-1 | CATTGPGYGAEAFF | TGTGCCACCACCGGCCCCGGGTACGGGGCTGAAGCTTTCTTT
NA | NA | TRBJ2-2 | TRBV7-9 | CASSYPGLVTGELFF | TGTGCCAGCAGCTACCCGGGACTTGTCACCGGGGAGCTGTTTTTT
NA | NA | TRBJ1-1 | TRBV5-6 | CASIRREGNTEAFF | TGTGCCAGCATCAGGAGGGAGGGGAACACTGAAGCTTTCTTT
TRBD1 | NA | TRBJ2-3 | TRBV11-3 | CASSPPGQGVYGTDTQYF | TGTGCCAGCAGCCCCCCGGGACAGGGAGTATATGGGACAGATACGCAGTATTTT
NA | NA | TRBJ2-2 | TRBV10-3 | CAISDTSDGELFF | TGTGCCATCAGTGATACCAGCGACGGGGAGCTGTTTTTT
TRBD2 | NA | TRBJ2-3 | TRBV27 | CASSLEGLAITDTQYF | TGTGCCAGCAGTTTAGAGGGACTAGCAATCACAGATACGCAGTATTTT